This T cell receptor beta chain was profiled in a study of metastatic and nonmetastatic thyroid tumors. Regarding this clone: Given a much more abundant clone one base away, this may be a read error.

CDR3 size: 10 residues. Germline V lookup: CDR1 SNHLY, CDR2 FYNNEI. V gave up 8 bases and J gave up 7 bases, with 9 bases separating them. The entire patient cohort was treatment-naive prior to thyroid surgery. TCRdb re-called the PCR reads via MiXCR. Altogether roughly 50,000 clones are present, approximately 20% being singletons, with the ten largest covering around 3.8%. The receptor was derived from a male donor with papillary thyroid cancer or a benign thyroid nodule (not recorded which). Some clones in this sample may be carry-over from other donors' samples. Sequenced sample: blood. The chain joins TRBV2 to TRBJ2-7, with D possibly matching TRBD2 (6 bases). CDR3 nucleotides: TGTGCCAGCGGAGGGTGTGAGCAGTACTTC. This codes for CASGGCEQYF.